Presented here are 12 T cell receptor beta chains from one specimen sequenced in a study of control samples from healthy donors and cancer patients. Using immunoSEQ multiplex PCR, the repertoire was profiled, and TCRdb retains in-frame clones only, with some absent. The sample has tens of thousands of clones; roughly 84% are singletons. Sequenced material: blood. Source of these receptors: a woman in her 50s in good health.

The V call is TRBV5-1, the J call TRBJ2-1; 10 nucleotides match TRBD1. The germline gives CDR1 SGHRS, CDR2 YFSETQ. The junction had 10 bases not matched to a gene; V was cut back by 5 bases and J by 8 bases. The CDR3 spans 15 residues. The DNA of the CDR3 is TGCGCCAGCAGTACCGGGACAGGGGCAGTCGATGAGCAGTTCTTC. The encoded protein is CASSTGTGAVDEQFF.

The V and J genes are TRBV11-3 and TRBJ2-3; no firm D call. This CDR3 comprises 17 residues. Germline V gene data show CDR1 as SGHNT and CDR2 as YENEEA. V lost 1 base to trimming and J lost 5 bases, with 19 bases between them. As DNA, the CDR3 is TGTGCCAGCAGCTTAGGTTTGGGCGGACGAGATCGAGATACGCAGTATTTT. Protein product: CASSLGLGGRDRDTQYF.

The chain carries TRBV11-1 and TRBJ2-1; TRBD2 matches at 7 bases. Trimming cost V 7 bases and J 4 bases; bases outside gene matches: 13. The V gene's germline CDR1 is SGHAT and CDR2 FQDESV (reference sequence). The CDR3 consists of 16 residues. CDR3 coding DNA: TGTGCCAGCACCCCCTGGGGCCGCGGGAGTTACAATGAGCAGTTCTTC. Translation: CASTPWGRGSYNEQFF.

This clone was seen a handful of times. The J gene is TRBJ2-7, the V gene TRBV10-3, with 9 bases lining up with TRBD2. The CDR3 consists of 11 residues. J was trimmed by 11 bases and V by 8 bases; bases with no gene match: 7. From germline, CDR1 is ENHRY and CDR2 SYGVKD. Here the CDR3 DNA reads TGTGCCATCGGGGATAGCGGGAGAAAGTACTTC. This gives the protein CAIGDSGRKYF.

The chain recombines TRBV6-5 with TRBJ1-1; D remains ambiguous. Per the germline V gene, CDR1 is MNHEY and CDR2 is SVGAGI. The V and J ends lost 2 bases and 1 base respectively, with 11 bases between them. The CDR3 spans 15 residues. CDR3 amino acids: CASSYRLATNTEAFF. The CDR3, as DNA: TGTGCCAGCAGTTACAGGTTAGCTACGAACACTGAAGCTTTCTTT.

This clone has just one count. The rearrangement joins TRBV2 to TRBJ2-7; 13 bases align to TRBD2. Germline CDR1 and CDR2: SNHLY and FYNNEI. The junction had 3 bases not matched to a gene; V was cut back by 6 bases and J by 4 bases. The CDR3 contains 14 residues. CDR3 DNA: TGTGCCAGCAGAGAACTAGCGGGAGGGTACGAGCAGTACTTC. This translates into CASRELAGGYEQYF.

V and J are TRBV24-1 and TRBJ2-4; D uncertain. Germline CDR1 is KGHDR and CDR2 is SFDVKD. The V and J ends lost 7 bases and 1 base respectively, with 10 bases between them. The CDR3 is made up of 14 amino acids. Here the CDR3 reads CATSDEGAKNIQYF. The CDR3 DNA reads TGTGCCACCAGCGACGAAGGGGCCAAAAACATTCAGTACTTC.

The chain joins TRBV27 to TRBJ1-6, with TRBD1 matching 7 bases. The CDR3 length is 15 residues. Germline-derived CDR1 and CDR2 are MNHEY and SMNVEV (reference sequence). V shed 2 bases and J 5 bases; nucleotides not matched to a gene: 3. The CDR3 DNA follows: TGTGCCAGCAGTTTAGCGACAGGGAATAATTCACCCCTCCACTTT. This encodes CASSLATGNNSPLHF.

The chain employs TRBV30 and TRBJ1-4, with 8 bases lining up with TRBD1. Germline values: CDR1 GTSNPN, CDR2 SVGIG (reference sequence). The CDR3 is made up of 16 amino acids. Losses at the gene ends were 4 bases for V and 5 bases for J; bases not matched to a gene: 12. In DNA form, the CDR3 reads TGTGCCTGGACCCCGCGGCCGGGACAGGCGAATGAAAAACTGTTTTTT. The encoded protein is CAWTPRPGQANEKLFF.

The chain joins TRBV10-3 to TRBJ1-2; no firm D call. The CDR3 extends over 15 amino acids. CDR1 and CDR2 (germline): ENHRY, SYGVKD. Trimming stripped 0 bases from V and 4 bases from J, with 12 bases between. The CDR3 spells CAISESPAGVYGYTF. In DNA, the CDR3 is TGTGCCATCAGTGAGTCACCCGCGGGAGTCTATGGCTACACCTTC.

The chain is built from TRBV3-1 (or the pseudogene TRBV3-2) and TRBJ2-2; 11 bases are a match to TRBD2. The CDR3 consists of 21 residues. Germline V gene lookup returns CDR1 LGHDT and CDR2 YNNKEL (reference sequence). The ends lost 2 bases at V and 3 bases at J; junction bases unmatched: 17. The CDR3 spells CASSQYFRTSGPEGDTGELFF. CDR3 sequence (DNA): TGTGCCAGCAGCCAATATTTCCGGACTAGCGGGCCCGAAGGGGACACCGGGGAGCTGTTTTTT.

The gene calls are TRBV5-1 and TRBJ2-7, with 12 bases that match TRBD2. From germline, CDR1 is SGHRS and CDR2 YFSETQ. The ends lost 4 bases at V and 2 bases at J; junction bases unmatched: 13. The CDR3 is 18 amino acids. The CDR3 loop reads CASSLGLTSGSTPYEQYF. The CDR3 DNA follows: TGCGCCAGCAGCCTGGGCCTGACTAGCGGGAGTACTCCCTACGAGCAGTACTTC.